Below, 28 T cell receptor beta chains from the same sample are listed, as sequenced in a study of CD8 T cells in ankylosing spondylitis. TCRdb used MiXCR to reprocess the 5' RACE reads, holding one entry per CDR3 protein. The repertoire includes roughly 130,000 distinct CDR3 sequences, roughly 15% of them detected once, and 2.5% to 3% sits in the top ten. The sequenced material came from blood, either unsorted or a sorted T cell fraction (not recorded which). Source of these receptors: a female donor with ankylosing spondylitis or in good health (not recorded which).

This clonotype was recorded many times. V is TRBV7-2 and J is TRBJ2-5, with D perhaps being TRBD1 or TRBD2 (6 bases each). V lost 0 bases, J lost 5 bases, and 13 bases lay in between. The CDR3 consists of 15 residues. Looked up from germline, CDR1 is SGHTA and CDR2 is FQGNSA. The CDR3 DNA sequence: TGTGCCAGCAGCTTAGCGGTCACAGGGAGGGAGACCCAGTACTTC. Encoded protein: CASSLAVTGRETQYF.

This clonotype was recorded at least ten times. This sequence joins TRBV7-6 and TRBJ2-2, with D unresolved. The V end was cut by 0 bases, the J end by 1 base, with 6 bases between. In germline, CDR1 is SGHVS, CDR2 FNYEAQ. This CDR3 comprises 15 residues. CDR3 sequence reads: CASSLAVRNTGELFF. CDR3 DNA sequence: TGTGCCAGCAGCTTAGCGGTTCGGAACACCGGGGAGCTGTTTTTT.

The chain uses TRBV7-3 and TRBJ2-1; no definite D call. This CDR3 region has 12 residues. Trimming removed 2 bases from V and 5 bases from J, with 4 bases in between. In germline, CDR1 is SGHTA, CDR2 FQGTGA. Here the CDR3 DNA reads TGTGCCAGCAGCTTATTGAACAATGAGCAGTTCTTC. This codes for CASSLLNNEQFF.

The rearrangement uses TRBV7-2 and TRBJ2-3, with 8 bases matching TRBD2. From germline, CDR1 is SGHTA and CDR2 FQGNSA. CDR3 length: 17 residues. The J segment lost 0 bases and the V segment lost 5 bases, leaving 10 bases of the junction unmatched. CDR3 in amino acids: CASSLRTSGYSTDTQYF. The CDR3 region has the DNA TGTGCCAGCAGCCTACGCACTAGCGGTTATAGCACAGATACGCAGTATTTT.

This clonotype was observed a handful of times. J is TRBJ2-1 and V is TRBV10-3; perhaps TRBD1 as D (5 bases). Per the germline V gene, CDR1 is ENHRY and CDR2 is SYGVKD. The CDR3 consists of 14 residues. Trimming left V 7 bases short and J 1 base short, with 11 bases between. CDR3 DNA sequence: TGTGCCATCAATGGCAGGGATTCCTACAATGAGCAGTTCTTC. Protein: CAINGRDSYNEQFF.

The CDR3 DNA is TGTGCCAGAAGCGGACTAGCGGTCCAGCCCAACACCGGGGAGCTGTTTTTT. It translates to CARSGLAVQPNTGELFF. This rearrangement joins TRBV5-3 to TRBJ2-2; 10 positions match TRBD2. TRBV5-3 is known as an ORF, though its function is uncertain. The V gene end was trimmed by 4 bases and the J gene end by 2 bases; junction bases not matched to a gene: 8. This CDR3 region has 17 residues.

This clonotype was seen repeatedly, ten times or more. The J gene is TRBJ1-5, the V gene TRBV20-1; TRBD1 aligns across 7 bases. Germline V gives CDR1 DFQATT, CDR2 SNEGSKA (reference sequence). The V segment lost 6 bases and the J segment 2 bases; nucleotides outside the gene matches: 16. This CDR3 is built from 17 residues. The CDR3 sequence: CSANQRQGRVGNQPQHF. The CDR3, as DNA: TGCAGTGCAAATCAAAGACAGGGCCGGGTGGGCAATCAGCCCCAGCATTTT.

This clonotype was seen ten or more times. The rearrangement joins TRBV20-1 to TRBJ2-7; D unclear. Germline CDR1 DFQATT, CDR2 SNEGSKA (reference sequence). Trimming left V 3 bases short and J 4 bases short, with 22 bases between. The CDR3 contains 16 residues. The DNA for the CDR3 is TGCAGTGCTAGGCCTGCAGACTGGGAAGCCCGTTACGAGCAGTACTTC. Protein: CSARPADWEARYEQYF.

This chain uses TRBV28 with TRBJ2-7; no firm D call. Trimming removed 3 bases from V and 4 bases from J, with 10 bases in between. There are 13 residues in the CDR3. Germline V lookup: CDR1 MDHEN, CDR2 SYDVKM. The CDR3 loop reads CASSLGWGYEQYF. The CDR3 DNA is TGTGCCAGCAGTTTGGGCTGGGGTTACGAGCAGTACTTC.

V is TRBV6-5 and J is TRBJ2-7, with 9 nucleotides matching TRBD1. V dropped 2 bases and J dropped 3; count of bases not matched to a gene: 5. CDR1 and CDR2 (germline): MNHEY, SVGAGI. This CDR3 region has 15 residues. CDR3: CASSYKGQGLYEQYF. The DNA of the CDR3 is TGTGCCAGCAGTTACAAAGGACAGGGGCTCTACGAGCAGTACTTC.

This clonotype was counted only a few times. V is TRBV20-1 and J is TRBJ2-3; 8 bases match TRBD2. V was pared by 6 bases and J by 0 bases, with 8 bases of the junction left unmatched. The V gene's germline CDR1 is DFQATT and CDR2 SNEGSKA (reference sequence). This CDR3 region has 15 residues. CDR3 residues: CSALTSGISTDTQYF. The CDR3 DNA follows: TGCAGTGCACTAACTAGCGGTATTAGCACAGATACGCAGTATTTT.

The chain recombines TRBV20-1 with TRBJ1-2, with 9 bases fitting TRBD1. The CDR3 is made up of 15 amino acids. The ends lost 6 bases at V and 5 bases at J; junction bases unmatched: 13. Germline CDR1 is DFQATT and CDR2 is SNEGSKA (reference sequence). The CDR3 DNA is TGCAGTGCCCCTACTTTGACAGGGGGTGGTTATGGCTACACCTTC. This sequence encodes CSAPTLTGGGYGYTF.

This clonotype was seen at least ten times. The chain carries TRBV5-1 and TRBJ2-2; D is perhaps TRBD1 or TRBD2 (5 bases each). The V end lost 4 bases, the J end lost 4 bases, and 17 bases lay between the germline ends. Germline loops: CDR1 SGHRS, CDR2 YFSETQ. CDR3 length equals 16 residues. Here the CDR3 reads CASSPGRPQITGELFF. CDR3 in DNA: TGCGCCAGCAGCCCGGGACGCCCTCAAATCACCGGGGAGCTGTTTTTT.

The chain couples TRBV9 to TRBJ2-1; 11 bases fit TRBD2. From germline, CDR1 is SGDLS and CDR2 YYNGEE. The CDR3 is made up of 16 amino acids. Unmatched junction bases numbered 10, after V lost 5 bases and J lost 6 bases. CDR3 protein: CASSAYSGGARNEQFF. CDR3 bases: TGTGCCAGCAGTGCCTATAGCGGGGGGGCTCGCAATGAGCAGTTCTTC.

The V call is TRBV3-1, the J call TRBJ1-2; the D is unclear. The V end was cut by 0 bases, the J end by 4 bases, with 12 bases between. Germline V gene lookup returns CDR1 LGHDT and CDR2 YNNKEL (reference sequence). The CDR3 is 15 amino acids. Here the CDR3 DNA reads TGTGCCAGCAGCCAAGACTGGGGAATAGTCTATGGCTACACCTTC. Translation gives CASSQDWGIVYGYTF. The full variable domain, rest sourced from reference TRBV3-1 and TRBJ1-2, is DTAVSQTPKYLVTQMGNDKSIKCEQNLGHDTMYWYKQDSKKFLKIMFSYNNKELIINETVPNRFSPKSPDKAHLNLHINSLELGDSAVYFCASSQDWGIVYGYTFGSGTRLTVV.

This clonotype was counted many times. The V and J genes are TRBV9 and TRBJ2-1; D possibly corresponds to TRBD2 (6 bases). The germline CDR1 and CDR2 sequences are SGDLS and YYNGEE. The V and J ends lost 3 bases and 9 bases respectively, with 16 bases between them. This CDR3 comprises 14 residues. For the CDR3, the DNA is TGTGCCAGCAGCGGCCGGGACTTAAACTCTGAGCAGTTCTTC. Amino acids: CASSGRDLNSEQFF.

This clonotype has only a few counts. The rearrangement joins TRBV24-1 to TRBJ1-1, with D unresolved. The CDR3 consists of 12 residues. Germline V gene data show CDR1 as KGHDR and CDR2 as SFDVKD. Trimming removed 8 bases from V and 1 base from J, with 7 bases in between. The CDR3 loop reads CATKGSNTEAFF. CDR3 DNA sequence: TGTGCCACCAAGGGTTCGAACACTGAAGCTTTCTTT.

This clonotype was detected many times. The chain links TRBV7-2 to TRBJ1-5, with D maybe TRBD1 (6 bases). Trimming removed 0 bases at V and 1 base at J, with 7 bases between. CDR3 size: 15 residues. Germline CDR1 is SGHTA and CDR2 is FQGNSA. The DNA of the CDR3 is TGTGCCAGCAGCTTAGCGGGACAAAGCAATCAGCCCCAGCATTTT. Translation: CASSLAGQSNQPQHF.

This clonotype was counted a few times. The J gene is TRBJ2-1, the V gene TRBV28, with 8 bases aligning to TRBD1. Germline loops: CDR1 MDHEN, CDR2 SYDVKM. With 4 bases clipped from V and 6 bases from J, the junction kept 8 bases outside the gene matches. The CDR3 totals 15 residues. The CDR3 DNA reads TGTGCCAGCAGTTCTGACCGGGACAGGAGCAATGAGCAGTTCTTC. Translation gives CASSSDRDRSNEQFF. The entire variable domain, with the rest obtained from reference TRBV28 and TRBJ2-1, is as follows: DVKVTQSSRYLVKRTGEKVFLECVQDMDHENMFWYRQDPGLGLRLIYFSYDVKMKEKGDIPEGYSVSREKKERFSLILESASTNQTSMYLCASSSDRDRSNEQFFGPGTRLTVL.

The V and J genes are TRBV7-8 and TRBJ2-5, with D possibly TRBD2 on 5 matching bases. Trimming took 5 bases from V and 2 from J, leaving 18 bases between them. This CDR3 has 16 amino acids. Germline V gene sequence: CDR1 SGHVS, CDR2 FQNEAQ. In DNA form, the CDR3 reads TGTGCCAGCAGCCCTCATCCTCGGGGAGCACAAGAGACCCAGTACTTC. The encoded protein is CASSPHPRGAQETQYF.

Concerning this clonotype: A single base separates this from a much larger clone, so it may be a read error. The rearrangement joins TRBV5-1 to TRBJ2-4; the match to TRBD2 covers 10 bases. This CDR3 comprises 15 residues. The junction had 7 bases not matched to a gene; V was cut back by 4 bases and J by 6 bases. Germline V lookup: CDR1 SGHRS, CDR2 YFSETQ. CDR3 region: CASSRSGRAPNIQYF. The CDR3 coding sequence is TGCGCCAGCAGCCGGAGCGGGAGGGCCCCAAACATTCAGTACTTC.

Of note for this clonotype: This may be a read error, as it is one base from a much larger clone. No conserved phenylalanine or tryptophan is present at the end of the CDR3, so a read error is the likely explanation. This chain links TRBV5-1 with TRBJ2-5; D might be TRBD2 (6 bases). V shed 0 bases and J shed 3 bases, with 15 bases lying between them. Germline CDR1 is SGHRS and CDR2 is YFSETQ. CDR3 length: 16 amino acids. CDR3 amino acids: CASSLEPRGIEETQYL. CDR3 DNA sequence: TGCGCCAGCAGCTTGGAGCCTCGGGGGATCGAAGAGACCCAGTACCTC.

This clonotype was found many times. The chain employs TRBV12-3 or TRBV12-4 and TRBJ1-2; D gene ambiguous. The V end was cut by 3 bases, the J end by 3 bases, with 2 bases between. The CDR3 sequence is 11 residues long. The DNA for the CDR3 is TGTGCCAGCAGTTTCGACTATGGCTACACCTTC. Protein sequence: CASSFDYGYTF.

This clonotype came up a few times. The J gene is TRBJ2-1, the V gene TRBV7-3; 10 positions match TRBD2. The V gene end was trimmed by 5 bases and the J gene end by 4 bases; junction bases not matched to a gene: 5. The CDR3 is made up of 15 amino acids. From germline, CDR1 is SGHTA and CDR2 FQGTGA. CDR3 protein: CASSPSGSVYNEQFF. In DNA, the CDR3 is TGTGCCAGCAGCCCTAGCGGGAGCGTGTACAATGAGCAGTTCTTC.

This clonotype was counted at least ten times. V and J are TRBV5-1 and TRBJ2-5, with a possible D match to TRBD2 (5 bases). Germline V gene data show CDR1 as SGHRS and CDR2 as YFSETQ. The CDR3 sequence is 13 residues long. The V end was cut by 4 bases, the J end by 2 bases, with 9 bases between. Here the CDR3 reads CASSGSPQETQYF. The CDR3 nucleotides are TGCGCCAGCAGCGGGAGCCCACAAGAGACCCAGTACTTC.

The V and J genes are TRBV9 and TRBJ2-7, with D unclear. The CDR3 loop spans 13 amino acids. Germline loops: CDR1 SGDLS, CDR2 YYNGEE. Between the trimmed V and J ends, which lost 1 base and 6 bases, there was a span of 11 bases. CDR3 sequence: CASSVYDVGEQYF. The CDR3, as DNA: TGTGCCAGCAGCGTATACGATGTTGGCGAGCAGTACTTC.

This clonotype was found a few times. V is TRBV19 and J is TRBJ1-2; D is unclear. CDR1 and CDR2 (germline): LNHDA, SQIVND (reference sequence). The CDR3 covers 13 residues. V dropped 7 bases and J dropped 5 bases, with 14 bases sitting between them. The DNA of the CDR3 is TGTGCCAGTATCCCTAATATAGGGTATGGCTACACCTTC. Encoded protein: CASIPNIGYGYTF.

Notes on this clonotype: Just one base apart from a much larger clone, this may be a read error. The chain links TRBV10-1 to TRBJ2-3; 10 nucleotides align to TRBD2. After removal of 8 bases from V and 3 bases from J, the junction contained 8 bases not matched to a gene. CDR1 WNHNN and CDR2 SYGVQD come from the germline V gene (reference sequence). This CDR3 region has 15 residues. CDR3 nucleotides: TGCGCCAGCGGTCCTAGCGGGAGTGGTACAGATACGCAGTATTTT. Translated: CASGPSGSGTDTQYF.